The clone carrying this TCR beta chain was seen a handful of times. Antigen specificity is unknown. Time point of the sample: persistent/refractory GD, antithyroid drugs over 5 years with positive TRAb. Extracted RNA from PBMCs served as the source of the TCR library. After removal of 0 bases from V and 4 bases from J, the junction contained 6 bases not matched to a gene. The CDR3 consists of 15 residues. Germline-derived CDR1 and CDR2 are PRHDT and FYEKMQ (reference sequence). The source of the sample is a study of regulatory T cells in long-lasting Graves disease. About the research overall: Over 5 years on antithyroid drugs plus positive TSH receptor antibodies marked Graves' disease as persistent. General study points: TCR diversity was lower in persistent than newly diagnosed Graves' disease.

Investigators prepared the TCR beta libraries by applying iRepertoire HTBI primers and Arm-PCR of CDR3 regions. TCRdb re-called the multiplex PCR reads with MiXCR, one entry per CDR3 protein. The data hold roughly 400,000 distinct CDR3 sequences, with less than 25% observed a single time. The sequence was collected from a female donor with Graves disease. This sample comprised peripheral blood mononuclear cells (PBMCs), obtained when the disease was refractory, from a patient treated with antithyroid drugs. The chain couples TRBV13 to TRBJ2-7, with 7 bases aligning to TRBD1. CDR3 region: CASSLGGTDLYEQYF. Written as DNA, the CDR3 is TGTGCCAGCAGCTTAGGAGGGACAGATTTATACGAGCAGTACTTC.